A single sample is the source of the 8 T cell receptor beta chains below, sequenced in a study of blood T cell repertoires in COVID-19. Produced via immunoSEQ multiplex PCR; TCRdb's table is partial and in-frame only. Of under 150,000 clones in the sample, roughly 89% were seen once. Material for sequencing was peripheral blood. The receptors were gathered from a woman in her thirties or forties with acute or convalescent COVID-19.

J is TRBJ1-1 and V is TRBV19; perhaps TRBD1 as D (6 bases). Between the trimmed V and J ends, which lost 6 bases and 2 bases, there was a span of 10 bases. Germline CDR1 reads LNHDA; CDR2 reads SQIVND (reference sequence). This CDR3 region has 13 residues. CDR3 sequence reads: CASSNRANTEAFF. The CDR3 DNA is TGTGCCAGTAGCAACAGGGCTAACACTGAAGCTTTCTTT.

In DNA, the CDR3 is TGTGCCAGCAGCTTGGACAGAAACTACGAGCAGTACTTC. Translated, it gives CASSLDRNYEQYF. This chain connects TRBV7-2 to TRBJ2-7; D perhaps matches TRBD1 (6 bases). Trimming left V 3 bases short and J 3 bases short, with 9 bases between. CDR1 and CDR2 from the germline V gene are SGHTA and FQGNSA. This CDR3 is built from 13 residues.

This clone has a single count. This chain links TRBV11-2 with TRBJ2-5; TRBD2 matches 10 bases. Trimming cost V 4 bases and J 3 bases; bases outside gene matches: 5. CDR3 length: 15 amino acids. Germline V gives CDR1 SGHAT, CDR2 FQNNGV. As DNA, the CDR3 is TGTGCCAGCAGCTCCGGGACTAGCGACAAAGAGACCCAGTACTTC. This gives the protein CASSSGTSDKETQYF.

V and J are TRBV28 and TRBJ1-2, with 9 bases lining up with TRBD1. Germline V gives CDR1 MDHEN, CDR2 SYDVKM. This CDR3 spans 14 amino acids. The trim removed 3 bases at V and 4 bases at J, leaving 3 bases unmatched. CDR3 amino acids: CASSFGQGFYGYTF. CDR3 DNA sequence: TGTGCCAGCAGTTTCGGACAGGGGTTCTATGGCTACACCTTC.

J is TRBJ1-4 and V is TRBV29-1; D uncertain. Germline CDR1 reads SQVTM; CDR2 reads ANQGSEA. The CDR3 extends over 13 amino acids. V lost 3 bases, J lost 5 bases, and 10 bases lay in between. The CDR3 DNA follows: TGCAGCGTTGACCCCGGTCTAAATGAAAAACTGTTTTTT. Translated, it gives CSVDPGLNEKLFF.

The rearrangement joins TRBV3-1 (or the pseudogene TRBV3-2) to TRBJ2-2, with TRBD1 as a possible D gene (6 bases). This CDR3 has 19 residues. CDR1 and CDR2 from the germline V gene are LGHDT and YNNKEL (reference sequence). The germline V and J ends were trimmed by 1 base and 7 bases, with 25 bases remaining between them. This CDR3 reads CASSQGLVYRDTIGGELFF. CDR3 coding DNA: TGTGCCAGCAGCCAAGGTCTGGTTTACAGGGATACAATCGGCGGGGAGCTGTTTTTT.

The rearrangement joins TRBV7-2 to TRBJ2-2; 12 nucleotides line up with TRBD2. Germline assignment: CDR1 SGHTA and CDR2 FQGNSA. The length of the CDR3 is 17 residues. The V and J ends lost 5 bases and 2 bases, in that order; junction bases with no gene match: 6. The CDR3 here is CASSPTSGSRNTGELFF. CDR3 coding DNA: TGTGCCAGCAGCCCGACTAGCGGGAGTCGAAACACCGGGGAGCTGTTTTTT.

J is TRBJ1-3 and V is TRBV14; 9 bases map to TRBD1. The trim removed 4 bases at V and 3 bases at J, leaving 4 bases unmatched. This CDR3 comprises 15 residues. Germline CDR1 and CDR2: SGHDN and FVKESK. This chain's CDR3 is CASSPTGGSGNTIYF. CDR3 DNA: TGTGCCAGCAGCCCGACAGGGGGAAGTGGAAACACCATATATTTT.